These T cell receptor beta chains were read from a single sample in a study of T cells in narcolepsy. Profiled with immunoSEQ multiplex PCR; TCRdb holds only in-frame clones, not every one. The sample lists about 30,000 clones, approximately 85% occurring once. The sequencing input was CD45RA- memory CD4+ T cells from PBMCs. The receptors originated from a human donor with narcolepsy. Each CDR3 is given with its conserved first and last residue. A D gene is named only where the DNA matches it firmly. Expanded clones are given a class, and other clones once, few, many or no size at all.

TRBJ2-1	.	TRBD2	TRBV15	CATSRVTSGNNEQFF	TGTGCCACCAGCAGAGTGACTAGCGGTAACAATGAGCAGTTCTTC
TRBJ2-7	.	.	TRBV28	CASISPAYEQYF	TGTGCCAGCATTTCACCCGCCTACGAGCAGTACTTC
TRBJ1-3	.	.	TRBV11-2	CASSLDGNTIYF	TGTGCCAGCAGCTTAGATGGAAACACCATATATTTT
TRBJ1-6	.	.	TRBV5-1	CASSLGQAYNSPLHF	TGCGCCAGCAGCTTGGGACAAGCATATAATTCACCCCTCCACTTT
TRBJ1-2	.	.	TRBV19	CATKEDRSYGYTF	TGTGCCACTAAGGAGGACAGATCCTATGGCTACACCTTC
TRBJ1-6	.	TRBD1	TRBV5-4	CASSLSQGQGAGSPLHF	TGTGCCAGCAGCTTGAGTCAGGGACAGGGGGCAGGGTCACCCCTCCACTTT
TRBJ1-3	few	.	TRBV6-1	CASTRSQQSGNTIYF	TGTGCCAGCACGCGGTCCCAACAGTCTGGAAACACCATATATTTT
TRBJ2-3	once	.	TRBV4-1	CASSPGEGDTQYF	TGCGCCAGCAGCCCAGGCGAGGGGGATACGCAGTATTTT
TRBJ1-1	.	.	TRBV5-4	CASSGGSGTEAFF	TGTGCCAGCAGCGGAGGGAGTGGCACTGAAGCTTTCTTT
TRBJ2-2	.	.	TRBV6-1	CASSELQGSTGELFF	TGTGCCAGCAGTGAACTTCAGGGGAGCACCGGGGAGCTGTTTTTT
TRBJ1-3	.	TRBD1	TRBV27	CASSSGQAISGNTIYF	TGTGCCAGCAGTTCGGGACAGGCCATCTCTGGAAACACCATATATTTT
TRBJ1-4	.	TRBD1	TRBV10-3	CAISDDRGDEKLFF	TGTGCCATCAGTGATGACAGGGGCGATGAAAAACTGTTTTTT
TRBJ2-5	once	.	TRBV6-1	CASSHTRETQYF	TGTGCCAGCAGCCACACGAGAGAGACCCAGTACTTC
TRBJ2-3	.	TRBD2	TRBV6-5	CASSYSMASGGDTQYF	TGTGCCAGCAGTTACTCGATGGCTAGCGGGGGGGATACGCAGTATTTT
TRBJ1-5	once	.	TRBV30	CAWRARDRYSNQPQHF	TGTGCCTGGCGGGCCCGGGATCGCTATAGCAATCAGCCCCAGCATTTT
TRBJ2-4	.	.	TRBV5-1	CASSSQGISAKNIQYF	TGCGCCAGCAGCTCGCAGGGGATCTCAGCCAAAAACATTCAGTACTTC
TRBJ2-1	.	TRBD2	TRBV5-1	CASSSRTSGSTLFDEQFF	TGCGCCAGCAGCTCCCGGACTAGCGGGAGCACCCTATTCGATGAGCAGTTCTTC
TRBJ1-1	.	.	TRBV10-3	CAISEPLLPEAFF	TGTGCCATCAGTGAGCCTCTTCTCCCTGAAGCTTTCTTT
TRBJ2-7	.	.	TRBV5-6	CASSPGSGGYEQYF	TGTGCCAGCAGTCCAGGTTCCGGGGGATACGAGCAGTACTTC
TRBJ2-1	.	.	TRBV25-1	CASRTSIGVHEQFF	TGTGCCAGCAGAACCTCTATCGGAGTCCATGAGCAGTTCTTC
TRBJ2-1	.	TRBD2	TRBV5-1	CASSLGLSGGKSPYNEQFF	TGCGCCAGCAGCTTGGGGCTTAGCGGGGGCAAATCCCCTTACAATGAGCAGTTCTTC
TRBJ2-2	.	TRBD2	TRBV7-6	CASSNEVGGARTGELFF	TGTGCCAGCAGCAATGAGGTCGGGGGGGCGAGGACCGGGGAGCTGTTTTTT
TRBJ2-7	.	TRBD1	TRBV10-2	CASTSLGQGGTYEQYF	TGCGCCAGCACCTCATTAGGACAGGGGGGAACCTACGAGCAGTACTTC
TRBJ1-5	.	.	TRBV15	CATSRERQSNQPQHF	TGTGCCACCAGCAGGGAACGACAGAGCAATCAGCCCCAGCATTTT
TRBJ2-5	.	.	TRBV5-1	CASSSVPSEVETQYF	TGCGCCAGCAGCTCGGTTCCATCTGAGGTAGAGACCCAGTACTTC
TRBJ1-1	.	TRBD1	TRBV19	CASSRDETGSAAFF	TGTGCCAGTAGTCGCGACGAGACAGGGAGCGCAGCTTTCTTT
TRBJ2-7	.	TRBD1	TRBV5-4	CASSLQRQGLEEQYF	TGTGCCAGCAGCTTGCAACGACAGGGCCTGGAGGAGCAGTACTTC
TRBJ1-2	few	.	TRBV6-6	CASSYFLQVDYGYTF	TGTGCCAGCAGTTACTTCTTACAGGTCGACTATGGCTACACCTTC
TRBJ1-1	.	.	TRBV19	CASSGWRTNTEAFF	TGTGCCAGTAGTGGGTGGCGGACGAACACTGAAGCTTTCTTT
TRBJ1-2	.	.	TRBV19	CASSILKTPTGNYGYTF	TGTGCCAGTAGTATTCTCAAAACCCCGACAGGAAACTATGGCTACACCTTC